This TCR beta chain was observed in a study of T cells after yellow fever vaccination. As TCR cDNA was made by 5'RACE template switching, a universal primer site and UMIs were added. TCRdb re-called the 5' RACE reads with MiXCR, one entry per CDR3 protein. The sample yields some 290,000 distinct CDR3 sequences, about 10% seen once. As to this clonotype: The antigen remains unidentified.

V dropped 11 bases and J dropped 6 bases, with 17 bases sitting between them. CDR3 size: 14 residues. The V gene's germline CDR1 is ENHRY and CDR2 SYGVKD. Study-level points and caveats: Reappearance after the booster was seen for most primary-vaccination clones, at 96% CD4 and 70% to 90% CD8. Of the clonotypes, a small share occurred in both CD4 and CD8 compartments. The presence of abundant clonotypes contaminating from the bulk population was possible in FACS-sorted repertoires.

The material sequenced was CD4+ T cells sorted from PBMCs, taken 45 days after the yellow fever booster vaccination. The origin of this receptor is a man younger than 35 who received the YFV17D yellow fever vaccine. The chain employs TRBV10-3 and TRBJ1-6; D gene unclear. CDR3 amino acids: CAGRRELGNSPLHF. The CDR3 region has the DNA TGTGCCGGCAGAAGGGAGTTGGGTAATTCACCCCTCCACTTT.